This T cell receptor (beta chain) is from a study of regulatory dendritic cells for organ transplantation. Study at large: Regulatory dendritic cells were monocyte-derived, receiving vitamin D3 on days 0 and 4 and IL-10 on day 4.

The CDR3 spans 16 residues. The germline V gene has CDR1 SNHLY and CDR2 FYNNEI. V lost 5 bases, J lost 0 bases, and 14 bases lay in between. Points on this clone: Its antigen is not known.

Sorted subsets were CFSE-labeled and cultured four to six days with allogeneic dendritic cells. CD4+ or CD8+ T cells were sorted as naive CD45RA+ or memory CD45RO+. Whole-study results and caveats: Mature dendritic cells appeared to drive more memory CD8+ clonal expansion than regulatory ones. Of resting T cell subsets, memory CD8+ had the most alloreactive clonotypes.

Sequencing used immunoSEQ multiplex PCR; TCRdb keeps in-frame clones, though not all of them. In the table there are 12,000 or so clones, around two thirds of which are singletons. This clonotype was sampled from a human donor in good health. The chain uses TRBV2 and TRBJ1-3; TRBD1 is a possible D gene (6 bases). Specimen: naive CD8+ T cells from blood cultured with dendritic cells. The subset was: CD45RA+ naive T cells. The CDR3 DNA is TGTGCCAGCAGTTTAGACAGGAACTTCTCTGGAAACACCATATATTTT. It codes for CASSLDRNFSGNTIYF.